Below are 30 T cell receptor beta chains sequenced from a single sample in a study of T cells in Graves' hyperthyroidism and ophthalmopathy. The investigators amplified TCR beta CDR3 regions from RNA transcripts. Primed by the HTBI set, a first-round RT-PCR was run on the TCR CDR3. From the multiplex PCR reads, TCRdb called clonotypes with MiXCR, one entry per CDR3 protein. The repertoire holds 700,000 to 850,000 distinct CDR3 sequences, with just over 35% as singletons. Material for sequencing was blood. All receptors derive from a woman aged 40 to 50 with Graves' hyperthyroidism.

At least ten counts were recorded for this clonotype. CDR3 loop: CASRLEGLNTEAFF. DNA of the CDR3: TGTGCCAGCAGACTAGAGGGACTTAACACTGAAGCTTTCTTT. The V gene is TRBV12-3 or TRBV12-4, the J gene TRBJ1-1, with D possibly being TRBD1 (5 bases). Between the trimmed V and J ends, which lost 6 bases and 2 bases, there was a span of 13 bases. This CDR3 has 14 amino acids.

This clonotype has at least ten counts. The rearrangement uses TRBV7-6 and TRBJ2-5, with D perhaps TRBD1 (6 bases). V was cut by 5 bases and J by 3 bases, with 16 bases left in between. Germline CDR1 reads SGHVS; CDR2 reads FNYEAQ. The CDR3 is 15 amino acids. For the CDR3, the DNA is TGTGCCAGCAGCCATCGGCAGGGGTGGGAAGAGACCCAGTACTTC. Translated: CASSHRQGWEETQYF.

This clonotype was seen repeatedly, ten times or more. This rearrangement joins TRBV24-1 to TRBJ1-1; D may be TRBD1 (6 bases). CDR1 and CDR2 from the germline V gene are KGHDR and SFDVKD. The CDR3 runs to 16 residues. Trimming took off 3 bases at V and 7 bases at J, with 20 bases between the two ends. The CDR3 DNA reads as TGTGCCACCAGTGATCCCGCACGGGACGGAGGGGGTGAAGCTTTCTTT. Translated, it gives CATSDPARDGGGEAFF.

This clonotype was seen repeatedly, ten times or more. In DNA form, the CDR3 reads TGTGCCAGCAGTGGCGGAGGACGCGCCGGTCTTGAAGCTTTCTTT. Translated, it gives CASSGGGRAGLEAFF. J is TRBJ1-1 and V is TRBV6-1; D not certain. The CDR3 sequence is 15 residues long. Germline lookup yields CDR1 MNHNS and CDR2 SASEGT. Between the trimmed V and J ends, which lost 4 bases and 7 bases, there was a span of 19 bases.

The rearrangement uses TRBV29-1 and TRBJ2-2, with D possibly matching TRBD1 (6 bases). Trimming shortened V by 3 bases and J by 4 bases, and 12 bases separated the two germline ends. There are 14 residues in the CDR3. The V gene's germline CDR1 is SQVTM and CDR2 ANQGSEA. CDR3 amino acids: CSVDPGAGTGELFF. The CDR3 DNA reads as TGCAGCGTTGATCCAGGGGCAGGCACCGGGGAGCTGTTTTTT.

This clonotype was observed a few times. This chain links TRBV7-9 with TRBJ2-2; 12 bases fit TRBD1. Losses at the gene ends were 8 bases for V and 6 bases for J; bases not matched to a gene: 1. The CDR3 totals 13 residues. Germline CDR1 SEHNR, CDR2 FQNEAQ (reference sequence). The CDR3 DNA reads as TGTGCCAGCGGGACAGGGGGCCCCGGGGAGCTGTTTTTT. Encoded protein: CASGTGGPGELFF.

The chain uses TRBV18 and TRBJ1-5; 9 bases are shared with TRBD1. Trimming took 3 bases from V and 5 from J; bases not matched to a gene: 8. This CDR3 has 16 amino acids. Germline-derived CDR1 and CDR2 are KGHSH and LQKENI. CDR3 amino acids: CASSPVSTGGHQPQHF. The CDR3, as DNA: TGTGCCAGCTCACCGGTATCGACAGGGGGACATCAGCCCCAGCATTTT.

This clonotype was counted only a few times. The V gene is TRBV20-1, the J gene TRBJ1-4, with D tentatively TRBD1 (5 bases). This CDR3 comprises 15 residues. Germline V lookup: CDR1 DFQATT, CDR2 SNEGSKA (reference sequence). The germline V and J ends were trimmed by 1 base and 1 base, with 10 bases remaining between them. CDR3 nucleotides: TGCAGTGCTAGAGGACAGTTCGGAACTAATGAAAAACTGTTTTTT. Translation: CSARGQFGTNEKLFF.

This clonotype was counted at least ten times. J is TRBJ2-7 and V is TRBV5-5; D is unresolved. This CDR3 is 14 amino acids long. Germline-derived CDR1 and CDR2 are SGHKS and YYEKEE (reference sequence). Trimming took off 3 bases at V and 2 bases at J, with 12 bases between the two ends. CDR3 DNA: TGTGCCAGCAGCTCGTACACGGGCGCCTACGAGCAGTACTTC. Protein sequence: CASSSYTGAYEQYF.

This clonotype appeared many times. This chain links TRBV12-3 or TRBV12-4 with TRBJ1-2; 7 bases are a match to TRBD1. CDR3 length: 14 amino acids. Germline trimming cut 6 bases from V and 4 bases from J; bases unmatched to any gene: 8. The DNA of the CDR3 is TGTGCCAGCAGATCTACCGGGACAGCCTATGGCTACACCTTC. It translates to CASRSTGTAYGYTF.

A few counts support this clonotype. The rearrangement links TRBV12-3 or TRBV12-4 to TRBJ2-3, with TRBD1 matching over 9 bases. V trimming: 1 base; J trimming: 4 bases; junction bases outside the gene matches: 3. CDR3 length: 15 residues. The CDR3 reads CASSLGTGESDTQYF. The CDR3 region has the DNA TGTGCCAGCAGTTTAGGGACAGGGGAGTCAGATACGCAGTATTTT.

This chain links TRBV9 with TRBJ2-2, with no clear D. This CDR3 region has 16 residues. Trimming took 4 bases from V and 3 from J, leaving 16 bases between them. Germline V gives CDR1 SGDLS, CDR2 YYNGEE. The CDR3 loop reads CASSPSARRDTGELFF. CDR3 coding DNA: TGTGCCAGCAGCCCCTCTGCGAGACGGGACACCGGGGAGCTGTTTTTT.

This clonotype was detected ten times or more. The chain joins TRBV20-1 to TRBJ1-5, with D tentatively TRBD1 (5 bases). CDR1 DFQATT and CDR2 SNEGSKA come from the germline V gene (reference sequence). With 6 bases removed from V and 2 bases from J, the gap between germline ends came to 17 bases. The CDR3 consists of 15 residues. CDR3 protein: CSATGTRQGNQPQHF. CDR3 coding DNA: TGCAGTGCCACGGGGACCCGCCAGGGCAATCAGCCCCAGCATTTT.

The table lists this clonotype with many counts. The chain carries TRBV2 and TRBJ2-7, with D hard to call. Trimming cost V 7 bases and J 3 bases, with 10 bases left between them. Per germline, CDR1 SNHLY and CDR2 FYNNEI. CDR3 length equals 12 residues. CDR3 amino acids: CASIEVDYEQYF. DNA for the CDR3: TGTGCCAGCATCGAAGTAGACTACGAGCAGTACTTC. Full variable domain (outside the CDR3, taken from reference TRBV2 and TRBJ2-7): EPEVTQTPSHQVTQMGQEVILRCVPISNHLYFYWYRQILGQKVEFLVSFYNNEISEKSEIFDDQFSVERPDGSNFTLKIRSTKLEDSAMYFCASIEVDYEQYFGPGTRLTVT.

This CDR3 reads CASSPPDRDGSEQFF. DNA for the CDR3: TGTGCCAGCAGCCCCCCCGACAGGGATGGGAGTGAGCAGTTCTTC. The chain is built from TRBV7-9 and TRBJ2-7; 7 bases are shared with TRBD1. The assigned J gene may be wrong: the sequence end matches TRBJ2-1 better. The CDR3 loop spans 15 amino acids. Germline V CDR1 and CDR2: SEHNR, FQNEAQ (reference sequence).

This clonotype was seen at least ten times. J is TRBJ1-1 and V is TRBV7-9; D perhaps matches TRBD1 (6 bases). CDR3 length equals 14 residues. Germline V gene data show CDR1 as SEHNR and CDR2 as FQNEAQ (reference sequence). The V end was cut by 3 bases, the J end by 3 bases, with 11 bases between. CDR3 sequence: CASSFQGRHTEAFF. As DNA, the CDR3 is TGTGCCAGCAGCTTTCAGGGGCGGCACACTGAAGCTTTCTTT.

In this sample, this clonotype turned up a few times. Sequence at one end of the junction differs from germline and may be a read error. V usage is TRBV7-2 and J usage is TRBJ2-5; TRBD1 agrees at 7 bases. This CDR3 has 16 amino acids. Germline-derived CDR1 and CDR2 are SGHTA and FQGNSA. The CDR3 protein is CASSSIDRVPQETQYF. The CDR3 DNA reads TGTGCCAGTAGCTCCATAGACAGGGTACCTCAAGAGACCCAGTACTTC.

This clonotype was picked up many times. CDR3 nucleotide sequence: TGTGCCAGCAGCTTAGGTCCGGGGGATGAAAAACTGTTTTTT. Amino acid sequence: CASSLGPGDEKLFF. The rearrangement joins TRBV13 to TRBJ1-4, with D possibly matching TRBD1 (5 bases). Germline V gene data show CDR1 as PRHDT and CDR2 as FYEKMQ (reference sequence). V was clipped by 0 bases and J by 6 bases, with 8 bases between them. The CDR3 is 14 residues long.

Points on this clonotype: Its ends do not fully match the called genes, so a read error is possible. The chain recombines TRBV7-9 with TRBJ1-4; tentatively, D is TRBD1 (5 bases). This CDR3 contains 17 residues. Germline assignment: CDR1 SEHNR and CDR2 FQNEAQ (reference sequence). The CDR3 DNA reads TGCGCCAGCAGCCAAGATCAAGCGGGGAAGGGGAATGAAAAACTGTTTTTT. This codes for CASSQDQAGKGNEKLFF.

A few counts support this clonotype. V and J are TRBV19 and TRBJ2-2; 8 bases align to TRBD1. The CDR3 has 14 residues. The junction had 6 bases not matched to a gene; V was cut back by 6 bases and J by 6 bases. CDR1 is LNHDA and CDR2 is SQIVND in the germline V gene (reference sequence). The CDR3 protein is CASRGTGGAGELFF. The CDR3 nucleotides are TGTGCCAGTAGAGGTACAGGGGGAGCCGGGGAGCTGTTTTTT.

The CDR3 DNA reads TGTGCCAGCAGTGGAACAGGGGCGGGAGAGACCCAGTACTTC. As protein: CASSGTGAGETQYF. The chain employs TRBV25-1 and TRBJ2-5; 7 bases line up with TRBD1. V shed 4 bases and J 4 bases; nucleotides not matched to a gene: 6. CDR3 length equals 14 residues. Germline-derived CDR1 and CDR2 are MGHDK and SYGVNS.

The CDR3 DNA reads as TGTGCCAGCAGCGCTATCGGACAGGGGGCAGAAGAGCAGTACTTC. Translating it yields CASSAIGQGAEEQYF. The chain uses TRBV7-2 and TRBJ2-7; 11 bases line up with TRBD1. The CDR3 covers 15 residues. The ends lost 5 bases at V and 7 bases at J; junction bases unmatched: 10. The germline V gene has CDR1 SGHTA and CDR2 FQGNSA.

This clonotype has ten or more counts. The chain employs TRBV7-6 and TRBJ2-7; a weak D match, TRBD1 (5 bases). Germline V gives CDR1 SGHVS, CDR2 FNYEAQ. The CDR3 totals 18 residues. V gave up 0 bases and J gave up 5 bases, with 23 bases separating them. CDR3 DNA sequence: TGTGCCAGCAGCTTAGCTTCAAACTGGGCAGGGCTAATGAACGAGCAGTACTTC. It translates to CASSLASNWAGLMNEQYF.

This clonotype was counted many times. The gene calls are TRBV5-1 and TRBJ1-1; D perhaps matches TRBD1 (5 bases). The germline V gene has CDR1 SGHRS and CDR2 YFSETQ. This CDR3 has 15 amino acids. The germline V and J ends were trimmed by 4 bases and 0 bases, with 13 bases remaining between them. This CDR3 reads CASSPWGVMNTEAFF. CDR3 in DNA: TGCGCCAGCAGCCCGTGGGGGGTCATGAACACTGAAGCTTTCTTT.

The chain couples TRBV6-5 to TRBJ1-1; D perhaps matches TRBD1 (5 bases). This CDR3 comprises 14 residues. Per germline, CDR1 MNHEY and CDR2 SVGAGI. V gave up 6 bases and J gave up 8 bases, with 19 bases separating them. CDR3 amino acids: CASSAPRQLREAFF. CDR3 sequence (DNA): TGTGCCAGCAGCGCGCCCCGACAGCTTAGAGAAGCTTTCTTT.

This clonotype was recorded many times. The chain is built from TRBV20-1 and TRBJ1-4; TRBD1 agrees at 7 bases. V gave up 4 bases and J gave up 0 bases; unmatched junction bases: 5. CDR1 is DFQATT, CDR2 SNEGSKA, per germline (reference sequence). The CDR3 is 15 residues long. CDR3 coding DNA: TGCAGTGCTACTAGACAGGGTGCAACTAATGAAAAACTGTTTTTT. Protein sequence: CSATRQGATNEKLFF.

The V gene is TRBV6-2 or TRBV6-3, the J gene TRBJ1-1; D gene ambiguous. Trimming shortened V by 10 bases and J by 1 base, and 22 bases separated the two germline ends. Germline V gene data show CDR1 as MNHEY and CDR2 as SVGEGT. This CDR3 has 16 amino acids. The chain's CDR3 is CATHRLSHEPNTEAFF. The DNA for the CDR3 is TGTGCCACCCACCGCCTATCACACGAACCGAACACTGAAGCTTTCTTT.

The V call is TRBV5-6, the J call TRBJ1-2; TRBD1 might be the D (5 bases). Trimming took 1 base from V and 0 from J, leaving 10 bases between them. The CDR3 loop spans 15 amino acids. Germline CDR1 is SGHDT and CDR2 is YYEEEE. The CDR3 loop is CASSLLTEANYGYTF. The CDR3 nucleotides are TGTGCCAGCAGCTTGTTGACAGAGGCTAACTATGGCTACACCTTC.

The rearrangement joins TRBV24-1 to TRBJ1-2; TRBD1 is a possible D gene (6 bases). CDR1 and CDR2 (germline): KGHDR, SFDVKD. V was cut by 7 bases and J by 5 bases, with 10 bases left in between. This CDR3 has 12 residues. As DNA, the CDR3 is TGTGCCACCAGCTCACAGGGATATGGCTACACCTTC. Its translation is CATSSQGYGYTF.

This clonotype was counted a few times. The chain couples TRBV28 to TRBJ2-5, with 10 bases matching TRBD2. With 7 bases clipped from V and 2 bases from J, the junction kept 4 bases outside the gene matches. The CDR3 contains 14 residues. Per the germline V gene, CDR1 is MDHEN and CDR2 is SYDVKM. The CDR3 DNA follows: TGTGCCAGCACTCGGACTAGCGGACAAGAGACCCAGTACTTC. The encoded protein is CASTRTSGQETQYF.